The T cell receptor (beta chain) under discussion was sequenced for a study of T cell responses to AZD1222 COVID-19 vaccine (dated by TCRdb to 2020 to 2023). Turning to the overall study: AZD1222 recipients with second doses at about 4 weeks or about 12 weeks were pooled, because spike-specific TCR depth and breadth did not differ between schedules. Trial participants were enrolled by age into 18-55, 56-69 and 70-plus year subgroups, with roughly 150, 30 and 60 TCR-sequenced participants respectively. A total of approximately 250 trial participants underwent TCR sequencing, of whom roughly 210 had received two doses of AZD1222 and about 26 had received two doses of the MenACWY control vaccine. Beyond this particular receptor, the publication reports: Nearly half of unique spike-specific TCRs reportedly recognized epitopes outside regions mutated in the B.1.351 and B.1.1.7 variants. Conclusions about previously exposed vaccinees were limited because only six AZD1222 recipients were SARS-CoV-2 seropositive at baseline. Vaccine-associated CD4 TCRs spanned the whole spike protein, with dominant responses in regions 160-218 and 743-854. Because no day 14 peak-response samples were available, the repertoires could be characterized only after the peak T cell response. Most participants were white British and females outnumbered males, and the authors suggested that clonal diversity may have been underestimated. In the small 56-69-year group, the increase in depth fell short of significance, most likely because of low power. After two AZD1222 doses, both the breadth and the depth of spike-specific TCRs were significantly higher than at day 0 and than in MenACWY recipients.

The germline V end is reduced by 0 bases and the J end by 5 bases; junction bases left unmatched: 7. Its CDR3 holds 15 amino acids, cysteine through phenylalanine. This entry keeps only the CDR3 DNA: 45 bases, framed from base 1. Reading the germline V gene gives CDR1 MNHNS and CDR2 SASEGT. As regards this clone: What antigen it recognizes has not been identified. The input lacks base qualities; no much larger clone sits a single base away.

The time point label on this specimen signifies: baseline before first vaccination. Vaccinee samples came from UK trials COV001 and COV002, including a single-blind randomized controlled phase 2/3 trial of AZD1222 (ChAdOx1 nCoV-19) in healthy adults. For TCRbeta chain sequencing, PBMC samples were collected from trial participants at day 0 and at day 28 after the second dose. The CDR3 regions of human TCRbeta chains were analyzed by immunosequencing. The study's own analysis went as follows. TCRs in the repertoires were matched against a reference library of SARS-CoV-2-specific TCRs that had been generated with the MIRA antigen-specificity platform. Breadth was defined as the fraction of unique TCRs that were SARS-CoV-2-associated. Depth was defined as the fraction of total T cells that were SARS-CoV-2-associated. Using the MIRA data, each spike-specific TCR was assigned both to the spike region to which the TCR was reactive and to a CD4 or CD8 class. Log10-transformed breadth and depth values were compared by one-way ANOVA with Sidak's multiple comparisons tests. TCRdb holds this immuneACCESS table with in-frame rearrangements only. Some clones are missing; in checked studies, unresolved V genes explain under half, and the rest has no known cause. That table is the source of V, J and clone size, and D and trimming were worked out from the DNA. The sample includes around 180,000 clones, with 85% to 95% observed a single time. The top ten constitute more than 9% of the sample.

Recombination joined TRBV6-1 with TRBJ2-7; 7 bases in the junction line up with TRBD1. The sequencing used peripheral blood, collected on day 0 of AZD1222 vaccination. This TCR derives from an adult in good health. The DNA sequence reads TGTGCCAGCAGTGAAGCACAGGGGTTGGAGCACGAGCAGTACTTC. It specifies CASSEAQGLEHEQYF.